The rows below give T cell receptor beta chains drawn from one sample of a study of blood T cell repertoires in COVID-19. Clones were sequenced by immunoSEQ multiplex PCR, and TCRdb holds only the in-frame ones, with some missing. The repertoire includes under 250,000 clones, around 86% of them detected once, and 5% to 6% sits in the top ten. Sequencing input: peripheral blood. The receptors come from a woman aged 80 or over with COVID-19, enrolled during active disease. The CDR3 runs from the conserved cysteine through the conserved F or W. Fields, in order: clone size, J gene, D gene, V gene, CDR3 protein, CDR3 DNA. D genes are given only for firm matches. Where a row states a size, it is once, few, many or the class of an expanded clone; other rows omit it.

size: NA; J: TRBJ1-2; D: TRBD1; V: TRBV7-9; CDR3: CASSLAPTGGDGYTF; DNA: TGTGCCAGCAGCTTAGCGCCGACAGGGGGCGATGGCTACACCTTC
size: NA; J: TRBJ2-7; D: NA; V: TRBV29-1; CDR3: CSVNKFGESGEQYF; DNA: TGCAGCGTTAATAAATTCGGGGAGTCTGGCGAGCAGTACTTC
size: NA; J: TRBJ1-1; D: NA; V: TRBV5-1; CDR3: CASSFGLENTEAFF; DNA: TGCGCCAGCAGCTTCGGCCTAGAGAACACTGAAGCTTTCTTT
size: NA; J: TRBJ1-3; D: TRBD1; V: TRBV5-1; CDR3: CASSIGTGEGNTIYF; DNA: TGCGCCAGCAGTATTGGGACAGGGGAAGGAAACACCATATATTTT
size: once; J: TRBJ1-5; D: TRBD1; V: TRBV6-6; CDR3: CASGTVTQPQHF; DNA: TGTGCCAGCGGGACAGTAACTCAGCCCCAGCATTTT
size: NA; J: TRBJ2-3; D: NA; V: TRBV6-5; CDR3: CASSYEGKVADTQYF; DNA: TGTGCCAGCAGTTACGAGGGAAAGGTGGCAGATACGCAGTATTTT
size: NA; J: TRBJ2-7; D: TRBD1; V: TRBV7-2; CDR3: CASSLGTGGSSYEQYF; DNA: TGTGCCAGCAGCTTAGGCACAGGGGGGAGCTCCTACGAGCAGTACTTC
size: NA; J: TRBJ1-5; D: TRBD1; V: TRBV2; CDR3: CASSTGQANQPQHF; DNA: TGTGCCAGCAGCACGGGACAGGCCAATCAGCCCCAGCATTTT
size: NA; J: TRBJ1-5; D: NA; V: TRBV18; CDR3: CASSPSERQPQHF; DNA: TGTGCCAGCTCACCATCAGAGCGGCAGCCCCAGCATTTT
size: NA; J: TRBJ2-5; D: NA; V: TRBV5-1; CDR3: CASSPGVRGSETQYF; DNA: TGCGCCAGCAGCCCGGGGGTCCGGGGGTCAGAGACCCAGTACTTC
size: NA; J: TRBJ1-1; D: TRBD1; V: TRBV6-5; CDR3: CASSLDRGPGEAFF; DNA: TGTGCCAGCAGTCTCGACAGGGGGCCCGGTGAAGCTTTCTTT
size: NA; J: TRBJ1-2; D: NA; V: TRBV6-2/TRBV6-3; CDR3: CASSYSSRGYTF; DNA: TGTGCCAGCAGTTACTCATCGCGGGGCTACACCTTC
size: NA; J: TRBJ2-2; D: NA; V: TRBV5-5; CDR3: CASSFFGLGTGELFF; DNA: TGTGCCAGCAGCTTTTTTGGGCTTGGGACCGGGGAGCTGTTTTTT
size: NA; J: TRBJ1-1; D: NA; V: TRBV7-2; CDR3: CASSLANRFTEAFF; DNA: TGTGCCAGCAGCTTAGCGAACAGATTCACTGAAGCTTTCTTT
size: NA; J: TRBJ2-5; D: TRBD2; V: TRBV9; CDR3: CASSVDSGGPQETQYF; DNA: TGTGCCAGCAGCGTAGATAGCGGGGGGCCACAAGAGACCCAGTACTTC
size: few; J: TRBJ1-5; D: TRBD1; V: TRBV6-2/TRBV6-3; CDR3: CASSPPHGQGSQPQHF; DNA: TGTGCCAGCAGCCCCCCACACGGACAGGGGAGTCAGCCCCAGCATTTT
size: NA; J: TRBJ1-6; D: NA; V: TRBV5-1; CDR3: CASSYTGTVDNSPLHF; DNA: TGCGCCAGCAGCTATACAGGGACCGTTGATAATTCACCCCTCCACTTT
size: NA; J: TRBJ2-5; D: NA; V: TRBV6-5; CDR3: CASSRGPAETQYF; DNA: TGTGCCAGCAGCCGAGGGCCAGCGGAGACCCAGTACTTC
size: once; J: TRBJ2-3; D: NA; V: TRBV10-1; CDR3: CASSGGGTDTQYF; DNA: TGCGCCAGCAGTGGGGGGGGCACAGATACGCAGTATTTT
size: NA; J: TRBJ2-3; D: NA; V: TRBV18; CDR3: CASSGPGDATDTQYF; DNA: TGTGCCAGCTCAGGGCCAGGCGACGCCACAGATACGCAGTATTTT
size: NA; J: TRBJ1-2; D: TRBD1; V: TRBV10-3; CDR3: CAISESGTGDGYGYTF; DNA: TGTGCCATCAGTGAGTCTGGGACAGGGGACGGCTATGGCTACACCTTC
size: NA; J: TRBJ1-1; D: NA; V: TRBV12-3/TRBV12-4; CDR3: CASNFGGDTEAFF; DNA: TGTGCCAGCAACTTTGGAGGGGACACTGAAGCTTTCTTT
size: once; J: TRBJ1-1; D: NA; V: TRBV10-3; CDR3: CAISETGSGTEAFF; DNA: TGTGCCATCAGTGAGACAGGGTCGGGTACTGAAGCTTTCTTT
size: NA; J: TRBJ1-6; D: NA; V: TRBV20-1; CDR3: CSASPQGDNSPLHF; DNA: TGCAGTGCTAGTCCCCAGGGTGATAATTCACCCCTCCACTTT
size: NA; J: TRBJ2-1; D: TRBD2; V: TRBV3-1/TRBV3-2; CDR3: CASTRASGYNEQFF; DNA: TGTGCCAGCACTAGGGCTAGCGGCTACAATGAGCAGTTCTTC
size: NA; J: TRBJ2-2; D: NA; V: TRBV19; CDR3: CASSIQGSGELFF; DNA: TGTGCCAGTAGTATCCAGGGGAGCGGGGAGCTGTTTTTT
size: NA; J: TRBJ2-3; D: NA; V: TRBV5-6; CDR3: CASKTGGGGADTQYF; DNA: TGTGCCAGCAAAACCGGCGGGGGCGGGGCAGATACGCAGTATTTT
size: NA; J: TRBJ2-5; D: NA; V: TRBV3-1/TRBV3-2; CDR3: CASSRTTEQETQYF; DNA: TGTGCCAGCAGCCGAACGACAGAACAAGAGACCCAGTACTTC
size: NA; J: TRBJ2-3; D: TRBD2; V: TRBV3-1/TRBV3-2; CDR3: CASSPSSGGASDTQYF; DNA: TGTGCCAGCAGCCCCTCTAGCGGGGGGGCCTCAGATACGCAGTATTTT
size: NA; J: TRBJ1-2; D: NA; V: TRBV6-5; CDR3: CASSYVDRGYGYTF; DNA: TGTGCCAGCAGTTACGTGGACAGAGGTTATGGCTACACCTTC
size: NA; J: TRBJ1-6; D: NA; V: TRBV18; CDR3: CASSPRAGGAQNSPLHF; DNA: TGTGCCAGCTCACCACGGGCAGGAGGGGCCCAGAATTCACCCCTCCACTTT
size: NA; J: TRBJ1-5; D: NA; V: TRBV7-6; CDR3: CASSPSPVGGNQPQHF; DNA: TGTGCCAGCAGCCCTTCACCAGTGGGAGGCAATCAGCCCCAGCATTTT
size: NA; J: TRBJ1-4; D: TRBD1; V: TRBV3-1/TRBV3-2; CDR3: CASSPGQGVGKLFF; DNA: TGTGCCAGCAGTCCGGGACAGGGTGTCGGAAAACTGTTTTTT
size: NA; J: TRBJ2-1; D: TRBD1; V: TRBV2; CDR3: CASSAGDRVYNEQFF; DNA: TGTGCCAGCAGCGCCGGGGACAGGGTTTACAATGAGCAGTTCTTC
size: NA; J: TRBJ1-5; D: NA; V: TRBV5-8; CDR3: CASSLPGQGNQPQHF; DNA: TGTGCCAGCAGCTTGCCGGGACAAGGAAATCAGCCCCAGCATTTT
size: NA; J: TRBJ1-6; D: NA; V: TRBV6-1; CDR3: CASSEALLQGRNSPLHF; DNA: TGTGCCAGCAGTGAAGCGCTCTTACAGGGTCGGAATTCACCCCTCCACTTT
size: NA; J: TRBJ2-1; D: NA; V: TRBV2; CDR3: CASSVLRGYNEQFF; DNA: TGTGCCAGCAGTGTGCTAAGGGGCTACAATGAGCAGTTCTTC
size: NA; J: TRBJ1-6; D: NA; V: TRBV19; CDR3: CASSIHVSGGNSPLHF; DNA: TGTGCCAGTAGTATTCACGTTTCGGGGGGGAATTCACCCCTCCACTTT
size: NA; J: TRBJ2-1; D: TRBD2; V: TRBV5-1; CDR3: CASSSTVSGAYNEQFF; DNA: TGCGCCAGCAGCTCTACGGTTAGCGGGGCCTACAATGAGCAGTTCTTC